The next 26 T cell receptor beta chains were all read from a single sample in a study of regulatory T cells in long-lasting Graves disease. The time point: newly diagnosed GD, antithyroid drugs for less than 3 months. TCR sequences were obtained from RNA taken from PBMCs. Building the TCR beta libraries relied on iRepertoire HTBI primers, and CDR3 regions underwent Arm-PCR. Each CDR3 protein is one row after TCRdb ran MiXCR on the multiplex PCR reads. The sample includes 400,000 to 500,000 distinct CDR3 sequences, 15% seen only once; the top ten take over 7%. The sample was also linked to a second study, of T cells in Graves' hyperthyroidism and ophthalmopathy.

Specimen: peripheral blood mononuclear cells (PBMCs), collected at new diagnosis, from a patient treated with antithyroid drugs. All receptors derive from a woman between 40 and 55 years old with Graves disease.

This chain joins TRBV20-1 and TRBJ1-5, with D unresolved. The CDR3 length is 14 residues. The germline V gene encodes CDR1 DFQATT and CDR2 SNEGSKA (reference sequence). The V end lost 0 bases, the J end lost 9 bases, and 15 bases lay between the germline ends. CDR3 loop: CSARDRTDSGPQHF. The CDR3 coding sequence is TGCAGTGCTAGAGATAGGACGGACTCAGGGCCCCAGCATTTT.

The CDR3 region is CASSQDGIGGITEAFF. The DNA of the CDR3 is TGTGCCAGCAGCCAAGACGGTATAGGGGGAATAACTGAAGCTTTCTTT. This chain links TRBV4-2 with TRBJ1-1; D perhaps matches TRBD1 (6 bases). The CDR3 loop spans 16 amino acids. V was cut by 0 bases and J by 5 bases, with 16 bases left in between. Germline CDR1 is LGHNA and CDR2 is YNFKEQ.

V and J are TRBV5-1 and TRBJ2-1, with D uncertain. V gave up 6 bases and J gave up 5 bases, with 12 bases separating them. The germline V gene has CDR1 SGHRS and CDR2 YFSETQ. This CDR3 is built from 13 residues. This CDR3 reads CASNTGSDNEQFF. The CDR3 DNA reads TGCGCCAGCAACACGGGTTCGGACAATGAGCAGTTCTTC.

This clonotype was seen more than once but under ten times. The gene calls are TRBV13 and TRBJ2-2; D perhaps matches TRBD1 (5 bases). Deletions cut 7 bases from V and 2 bases from J, with 17 bases between. This CDR3 has 16 amino acids. Germline values: CDR1 PRHDT, CDR2 FYEKMQ (reference sequence). The CDR3 bases are TGTGCCAGCACCCAGATGAGACAGAGAAACACCGGGGAGCTGTTTTTT. This translates into CASTQMRQRNTGELFF.

The sample holds a few counts of this clonotype. This chain connects TRBV4-2 to TRBJ1-5; TRBD1 matches at 7 bases. The CDR3 has 15 amino acids. Germline values: CDR1 LGHNA, CDR2 YNFKEQ. With 2 bases clipped from V and 6 bases from J, the junction kept 7 bases outside the gene matches. CDR3 loop: CASSQTGEIFQPQHF. CDR3 sequence (DNA): TGTGCCAGCAGCCAAACAGGGGAAATCTTTCAGCCCCAGCATTTT.

This clonotype showed up many times. The chain recombines TRBV10-3 with TRBJ2-5, with 9 bases identical to TRBD2. V trimming: 10 bases; J trimming: 0 bases; junction bases outside the gene matches: 6. Germline V gene data show CDR1 as ENHRY and CDR2 as SYGVKD. This CDR3 is 14 amino acids long. CDR3 bases: TGTGCCACCCGGGCTAGCGGGAACCAAGAGACCCAGTACTTC. Translated, it gives CATRASGNQETQYF.

In its sample, this clonotype was seen many times. The J gene is TRBJ1-2, the V gene TRBV11-2, with unresolved D. The V end lost 0 bases, the J end lost 4 bases, and 9 bases lay between the germline ends. The CDR3 consists of 14 residues. The germline V gene has CDR1 SGHAT and CDR2 FQNNGV. CDR3 in DNA: TGTGCCAGCAGCTTAGATCGACTGTCCTATGGCTACACCTTC. Translation: CASSLDRLSYGYTF.

This clonotype has ten or more counts. The chain has TRBV7-8 and TRBJ2-1, with 8 bases matching TRBD2. This CDR3 has 13 residues. V lost 4 bases to trimming and J lost 8 bases; unmatched junction nucleotides: 4. CDR1 is SGHVS, CDR2 FQNEAQ, per germline. Here the CDR3 DNA reads TGTGCCAGCAGCTGGAGACTAGCGTATGAGCAGTTCTTC. Amino acid sequence: CASSWRLAYEQFF.

This clonotype was counted a few times. This rearrangement joins TRBV12-5 to TRBJ2-1; 7 positions agree with TRBD1. The V gene end was trimmed by 4 bases and the J gene end by 3 bases; junction bases not matched to a gene: 3. CDR1 is LGHNT and CDR2 is FRNRAP in the germline V gene. The CDR3 sequence is 14 residues long. The CDR3 DNA reads TGTGCTAGTGGTTGGGACAGCCTCTACAATGAGCAGTTCTTC. Its protein product is CASGWDSLYNEQFF.

This clonotype was detected many times. The CDR3 coding sequence is TGTGCCAGCAGTGAAGAGGACTCCTATGGCTACACCTTC. Translating it yields CASSEEDSYGYTF. The gene calls are TRBV2 and TRBJ1-2; D remains ambiguous. Trimming cost V 1 base and J 4 bases, with 7 bases left between them. Germline V gives CDR1 SNHLY, CDR2 FYNNEI. This CDR3 is 13 amino acids long.

The J gene is TRBJ2-1, the V gene TRBV15; D possibly uses TRBD1 or TRBD2 (5 bases each). The germline gives CDR1 LNHNV, CDR2 YYDKDF (reference sequence). V was pared by 1 base and J by 0 bases, with 22 bases between. This CDR3 is 20 amino acids long. The CDR3 reads CATSRAPGPAVESSYNEQFF. The CDR3 bases are TGTGCCACCAGCAGAGCGCCGGGACCAGCGGTAGAGAGCTCCTACAATGAGCAGTTCTTC.

This clonotype appeared many times. The chain has TRBV20-1 and TRBJ2-3; tentative D call: TRBD2 (5 bases). Germline CDR1 DFQATT, CDR2 SNEGSKA (reference sequence). The CDR3 totals 13 residues. CDR3 region: CSGPAESTDTQYF. Written as DNA, the CDR3 is TGCAGCGGGCCAGCGGAGAGCACAGATACGCAGTATTTT.

The rearrangement joins TRBV4-2 to TRBJ2-7; TRBD2 aligns across 11 bases. Germline V lookup: CDR1 LGHNA, CDR2 YNFKEQ. This CDR3 has 17 amino acids. The V segment lost 1 base and the J segment 5 bases; nucleotides outside the gene matches: 10. The chain's CDR3 is CASSQGLAGGFGNEQYF. CDR3 DNA sequence: TGTGCCAGCAGCCAAGGGCTAGCGGGAGGATTCGGCAACGAGCAGTACTTC.

This clonotype was counted ten times or more. V usage is TRBV6-5 and J usage is TRBJ2-1; TRBD1 matches at 9 bases. V lost 4 bases, J lost 9 bases, and 4 bases stayed unmatched. Germline values: CDR1 MNHEY, CDR2 SVGAGI. CDR3 length equals 13 residues. The CDR3 loop reads CASSSYRGPEQFF. As DNA, the CDR3 is TGTGCCAGCAGTTCGTACAGGGGGCCTGAGCAGTTCTTC.

This clonotype came up a few times. This sequence joins TRBV20-1 and TRBJ2-2; D might be TRBD1 or TRBD2, each matching 5 bases. In germline, CDR1 is DFQATT, CDR2 SNEGSKA (reference sequence). CDR3 length: 15 amino acids. V lost 0 bases, J lost 3 bases, and 11 bases lay in between. The CDR3 region has the DNA TGCAGTGCTAGAGACCCCGGGACGGACACCGGGGAGCTGTTTTTT. This codes for CSARDPGTDTGELFF.

Only a few counts were recorded for this clonotype. This CDR3 reads CASSTGRNSYNEQFF. CDR3 DNA: TGCGCCAGCAGCACCGGACGGAACTCCTACAATGAGCAGTTCTTC. The chain joins TRBV5-1 to TRBJ2-1; D call uncertain. V lost 4 bases and J lost 0, with 11 bases in between. The V gene's germline CDR1 is SGHRS and CDR2 YFSETQ. The CDR3 runs to 15 residues.

This clonotype was seen repeatedly, ten times or more. The chain carries TRBV12-3 or TRBV12-4 and TRBJ1-1; D is ambiguous. The V end was cut by 8 bases, the J end by 0 bases, with 13 bases between. The CDR3 spans 14 residues. The CDR3 DNA reads TGTGCCAGCGCGCGTAGGCGATTGAACACTGAAGCTTTCTTT. Encoded protein: CASARRRLNTEAFF.

A few counts support this clonotype. The gene calls are TRBV5-1 and TRBJ1-2, with TRBD1 as a possible D gene (5 bases). From germline, CDR1 is SGHRS and CDR2 YFSETQ. This CDR3 has 17 amino acids. Deletions cut 0 bases from V and 6 bases from J, with 21 bases between. The CDR3 sequence: CASSLGGTAARLHGYTF. For the CDR3, the DNA is TGCGCCAGCAGCTTGGGTGGGACGGCGGCCCGTCTCCATGGCTACACCTTC.

This clonotype was picked up many times. The genes are TRBV15 and TRBJ2-3; 12 bases map to TRBD1. V shed 5 bases and J 5 bases; nucleotides not matched to a gene: 2. The CDR3 is 14 residues long. Germline CDR1 is LNHNV and CDR2 is YYDKDF (reference sequence). CDR3 coding DNA: TGTGCCACCAGCGGGGACAGGGGGCGAGATACGCAGTATTTT. It codes for CATSGDRGRDTQYF.

At least ten counts were recorded for this clonotype. The chain has TRBV12-5 and TRBJ1-2; D unclear. V was clipped by 5 bases and J by 0 bases, with 4 bases between them. The CDR3 length is 12 residues. Germline-derived CDR1 and CDR2 are LGHNT and FRNRAP. In DNA, the CDR3 is TGTGCTAGTGGTCAGGCTAACTATGGCTACACCTTC. This sequence encodes CASGQANYGYTF.

There are many counts of this clonotype. V and J are TRBV2 and TRBJ2-2; 11 bases match TRBD1. Germline V CDR1 and CDR2: SNHLY, FYNNEI. This CDR3 has 14 amino acids. The V and J ends lost 8 bases and 4 bases, in that order; junction bases with no gene match: 3. The CDR3, as DNA: TGTGCCAGCGGACAGGGGGCGGGCACCGGGGAGCTGTTTTTT. Amino acids: CASGQGAGTGELFF.

The rearrangement joins TRBV20-1 to TRBJ2-7; D might be TRBD1 or TRBD2, each matching 6 bases. CDR1 and CDR2 (germline): DFQATT, SNEGSKA (reference sequence). The germline V and J ends were trimmed by 0 bases and 5 bases, with 14 bases remaining between them. The CDR3 is 14 amino acids. Written as DNA, the CDR3 is TGCAGTGCTAGAGATGGGGGGCGCGAGAACGAGCAGTACTTC. It codes for CSARDGGRENEQYF.

This clonotype has a count of ten or more. V usage is TRBV3-1 and J usage is TRBJ2-2, with a possible D match to TRBD2 (6 bases). The CDR3 is made up of 14 amino acids. Germline V gene data show CDR1 as LGHDT and CDR2 as YNNKEL (reference sequence). V was pared by 4 bases and J by 4 bases, with 10 bases between. CDR3 amino acids: CASSPVRGTGELFF. For the CDR3, the DNA is TGTGCCAGCAGCCCAGTGCGGGGCACCGGGGAGCTGTTTTTT.

This clonotype has a count of ten or more. The rearrangement joins TRBV7-8 to TRBJ2-5; perhaps D is TRBD1 or TRBD2 (5 bases each). The CDR3 covers 15 residues. The germline V gene encodes CDR1 SGHVS and CDR2 FQNEAQ. Trimming left V 1 base short and J 1 base short, with 10 bases between. Here the CDR3 reads CASSLGHGAQETQYF. In nucleotides, the CDR3 is TGTGCCAGCAGCTTAGGGCACGGGGCCCAAGAGACCCAGTACTTC.

This clonotype was picked up a small number of times. V is TRBV5-1 and J is TRBJ2-1, with D maybe TRBD2 (6 bases). Trimming pared 6 bases from V and 0 bases from J, leaving 22 bases between. Per the germline V gene, CDR1 is SGHRS and CDR2 is YFSETQ. This CDR3 has 18 residues. The CDR3 DNA sequence: TGCGCCAGCACTGGGACTCCTGGCCCTCAGAGCTCCTACAATGAGCAGTTCTTC. Translating gives CASTGTPGPQSSYNEQFF.

The table lists this clonotype with many counts. This sequence joins TRBV7-8 and TRBJ2-1; D possibly uses TRBD1 or TRBD2 (5 bases each). The J call may be incorrect, as the DNA end agrees better with TRBJ2-5. The CDR3 runs to 16 residues. The germline V gene encodes CDR1 SGHVS and CDR2 FQNEAQ. The CDR3 is CASSLLTRGAGETQYF. The CDR3 DNA is TGTGCCAGCAGCTTACTCACTAGGGGCGCGGGCGAGACCCAGTACTTC.